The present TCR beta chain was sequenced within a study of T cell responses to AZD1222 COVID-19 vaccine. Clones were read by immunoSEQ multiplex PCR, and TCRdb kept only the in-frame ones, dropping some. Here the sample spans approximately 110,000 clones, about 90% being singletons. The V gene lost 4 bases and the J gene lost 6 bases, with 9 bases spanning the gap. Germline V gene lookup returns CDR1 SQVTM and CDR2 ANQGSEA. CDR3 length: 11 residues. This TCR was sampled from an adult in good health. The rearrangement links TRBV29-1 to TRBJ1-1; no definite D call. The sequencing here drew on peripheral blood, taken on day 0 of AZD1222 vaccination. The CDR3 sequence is CSVVEDPEAFF. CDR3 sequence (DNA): TGCAGCGTTGTGGAGGACCCTGAAGCTTTCTTT.